What follows describes a single T cell receptor (beta chain). What this receptor recognizes is not known. No much larger clone exists at a distance of one base, and base qualities are not known. The sample is drawn from a study of T cell responses to AZD1222 COVID-19 vaccine (dated by TCRdb to about 2021). Regarding the study in general: AZD1222 recipients with second doses at about 4 weeks or about 12 weeks were pooled, because spike-specific TCR depth and breadth did not differ between schedules. Enrollment into the trials was organized by age into subgroups of 18-55, 56-69 and 70-plus years, and those subgroups contained around 150, 28 and 57 TCR-sequenced participants, respectively. TCR sequencing covered some 240 trial participants: about 210 given two doses of AZD1222 and about 26 given two doses of MenACWY control vaccine.

Interpreted using the paper, the time point label stands for: baseline before first vaccination. Vaccinee samples came from UK trials COV001 and COV002, including a single-blind randomized controlled phase 2/3 trial of AZD1222 (ChAdOx1 nCoV-19) in healthy adults. Trial participant PBMC samples were collected at day 0 and day 28 after the second dose for TCRbeta chain sequencing. V is pared back by 0 bases and J by 5 bases, with 10 bases lying between the germline termini. The cysteine opens and the phenylalanine closes a CDR3 of 14 amino acids. The read is trimmed to its CDR3 DNA, 42 bases read in frame from base 1. Looking up the germline V gene yields CDR1 LGHNA and CDR2 YNFKEQ. The CDR3 regions of human TCRbeta chains were subjected to immunosequencing. In the authors' own workflow: Repertoire TCRs were matched against a reference library of SARS-CoV-2-specific TCRs generated with the MIRA antigen-specificity platform. Breadth was defined as the fraction of unique TCRs that were SARS-CoV-2-associated, and depth was defined as the fraction of total T cells that were SARS-CoV-2-associated. Using the MIRA data, every spike-specific TCR was mapped to the spike region that the TCR reacted to and assigned to either a CD4 or a CD8 class. Log10-transformed breadth and depth values were compared by one-way ANOVA with Sidak's multiple comparisons tests. This is the immuneACCESS table as TCRdb keeps it, with only in-frame sequences that have V and J called. A part of the clones is gone; compared with another copy, unresolved V genes explain less than half, and the rest is unexplained. Clone size and V and J calls were adopted from that table, with D and trimming inferred from the DNA. Recorded for this sample are about 82,000 clones; over 90% of them occurred a single time. Together, the top ten hold 5.2% of the sample.

What the research found in general, with its limitations: Reportedly, close to half of the unique spike-specific TCRs recognized epitopes lying outside the regions that are mutated in the B.1.351 and B.1.1.7 variants. Because no samples from the day 14 peak response were available, repertoires could be characterized only after the peak T cell response. The whole spike protein was spanned by vaccine-associated CD4 TCRs, and dominant responses were seen in regions 160-218 and 743-854. Participants were mostly white British, with more females than males. The authors suggested clonal diversity may have been underestimated. Spike-specific TCR breadth and depth rose significantly after two AZD1222 doses compared with day 0 and with MenACWY recipients. Conclusions about previously exposed vaccinees are limited, since just six AZD1222 recipients were seropositive for SARS-CoV-2 at baseline. In the small 56-69-year group, the increase in depth fell short of significance, most likely because of low power.

Here the sequenced sample was peripheral blood, taken on day 0 of AZD1222 vaccination. The rearranged segments are TRBV4-2 and TRBJ2-5; there is no confident call for the D gene. The TCR originated in an adult in good health. The DNA sequence is as follows: TGTGCCAGCAGCCAAGATTACCGGTCGGAGACCCAGTACTTC. This translates into CASSQDYRSETQYF.